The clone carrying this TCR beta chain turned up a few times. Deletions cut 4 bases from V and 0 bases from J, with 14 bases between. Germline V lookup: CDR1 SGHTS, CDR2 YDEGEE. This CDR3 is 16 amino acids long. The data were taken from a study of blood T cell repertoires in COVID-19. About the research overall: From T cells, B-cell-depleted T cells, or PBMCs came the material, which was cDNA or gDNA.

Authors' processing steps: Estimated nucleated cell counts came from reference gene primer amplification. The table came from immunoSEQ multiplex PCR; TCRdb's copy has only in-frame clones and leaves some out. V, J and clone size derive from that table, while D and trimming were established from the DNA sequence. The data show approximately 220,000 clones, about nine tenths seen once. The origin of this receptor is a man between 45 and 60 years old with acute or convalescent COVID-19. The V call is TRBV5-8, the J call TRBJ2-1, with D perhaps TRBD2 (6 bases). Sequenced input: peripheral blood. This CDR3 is CASSLPTSLSYNEQFF. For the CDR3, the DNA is TGTGCCAGCAGCCTTCCTACTAGCCTCTCCTACAATGAGCAGTTCTTC.